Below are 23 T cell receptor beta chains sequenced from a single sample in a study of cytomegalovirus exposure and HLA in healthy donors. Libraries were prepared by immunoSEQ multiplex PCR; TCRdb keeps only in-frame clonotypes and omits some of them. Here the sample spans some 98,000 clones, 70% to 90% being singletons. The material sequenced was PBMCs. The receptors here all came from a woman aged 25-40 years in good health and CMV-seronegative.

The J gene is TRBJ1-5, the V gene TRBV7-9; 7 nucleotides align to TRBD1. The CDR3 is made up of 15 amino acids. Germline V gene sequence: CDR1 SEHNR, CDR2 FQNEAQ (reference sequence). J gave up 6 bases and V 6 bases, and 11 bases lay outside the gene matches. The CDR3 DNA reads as TGTGCCAGCAGTAGAACAGGGGCGGCGGGTCAGCCCCAGCATTTT. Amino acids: CASSRTGAAGQPQHF.

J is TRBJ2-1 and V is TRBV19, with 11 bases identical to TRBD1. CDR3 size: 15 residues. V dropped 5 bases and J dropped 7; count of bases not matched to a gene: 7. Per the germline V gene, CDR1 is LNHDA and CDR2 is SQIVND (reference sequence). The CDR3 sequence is CASSPRTGGTNEQFF. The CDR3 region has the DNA TGTGCCAGTAGTCCTAGGACAGGGGGCACGAATGAGCAGTTCTTC.

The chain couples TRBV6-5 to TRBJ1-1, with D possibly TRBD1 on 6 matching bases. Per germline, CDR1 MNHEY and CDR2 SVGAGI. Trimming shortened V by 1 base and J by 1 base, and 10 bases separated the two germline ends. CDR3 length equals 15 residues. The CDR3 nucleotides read TGTGCCAGCAGTTACTTTGGGGGCCCGAACACTGAAGCTTTCTTT. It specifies CASSYFGGPNTEAFF.

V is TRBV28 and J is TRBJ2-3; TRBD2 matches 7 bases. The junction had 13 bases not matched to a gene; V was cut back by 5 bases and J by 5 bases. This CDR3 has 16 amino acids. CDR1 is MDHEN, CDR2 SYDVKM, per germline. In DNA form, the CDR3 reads TGTGCCAGCAGTCCGCTGGGGGGAGGGAAGGGAGATACGCAGTATTTT. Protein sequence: CASSPLGGGKGDTQYF.

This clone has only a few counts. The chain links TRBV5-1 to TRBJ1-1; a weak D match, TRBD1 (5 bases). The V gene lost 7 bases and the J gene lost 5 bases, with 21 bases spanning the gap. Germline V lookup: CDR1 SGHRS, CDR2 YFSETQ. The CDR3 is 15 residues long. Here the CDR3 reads CASRPGTGAGTEAFF. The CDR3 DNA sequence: TGCGCCAGCCGCCCCGGGACGGGCGCGGGGACTGAAGCTTTCTTT.

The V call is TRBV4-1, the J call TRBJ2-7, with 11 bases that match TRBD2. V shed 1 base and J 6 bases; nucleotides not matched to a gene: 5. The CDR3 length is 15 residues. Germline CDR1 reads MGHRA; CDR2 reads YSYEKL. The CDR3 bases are TGCGCCAGCAGCCAAGGGGCACTAGCGGGAGCCGAGCAGTACTTC. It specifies CASSQGALAGAEQYF.

In DNA, the CDR3 is TGCGCCAGCAGCTCCGGGAGCCGTGGGGAAAAACTGTTTTTT. This codes for CASSSGSRGEKLFF. The chain couples TRBV5-1 to TRBJ1-4; D unresolved. V gave up 3 bases and J gave up 8 bases, with 14 bases separating them. CDR3 length: 14 amino acids. Looked up from germline, CDR1 is SGHRS and CDR2 is YFSETQ.

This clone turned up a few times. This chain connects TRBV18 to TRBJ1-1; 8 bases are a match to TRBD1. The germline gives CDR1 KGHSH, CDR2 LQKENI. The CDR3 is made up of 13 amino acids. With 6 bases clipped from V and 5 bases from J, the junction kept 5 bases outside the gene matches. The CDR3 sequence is CASSTGVETEAFF. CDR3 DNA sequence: TGTGCCAGCTCGACAGGGGTGGAGACTGAAGCTTTCTTT.

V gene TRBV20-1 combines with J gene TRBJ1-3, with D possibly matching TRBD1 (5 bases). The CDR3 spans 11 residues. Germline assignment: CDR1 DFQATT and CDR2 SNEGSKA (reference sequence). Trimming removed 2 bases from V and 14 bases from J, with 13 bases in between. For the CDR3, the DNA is TGCAGTGCTAGACCGTCCGAAGGGGTATATTTT. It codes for CSARPSEGVYF.

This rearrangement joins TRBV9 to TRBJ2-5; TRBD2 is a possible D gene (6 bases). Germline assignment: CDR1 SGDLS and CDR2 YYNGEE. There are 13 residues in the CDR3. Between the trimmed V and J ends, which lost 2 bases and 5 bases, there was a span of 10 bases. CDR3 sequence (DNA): TGTGCCAGCAGCGTCCGACTAGATGAGACCCAGTACTTC. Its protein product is CASSVRLDETQYF.

CDR3 DNA sequence: TGCGCCAGCAGTGAGTCGAGGGACAGGGAAGGCAATCAGCCCCAGCATTTT. Translation gives CASSESRDREGNQPQHF. The chain carries TRBV10-1 and TRBJ1-5; TRBD1 matches 9 bases. Losses at the gene ends were 0 bases for V and 2 bases for J; bases not matched to a gene: 5. This CDR3 is 17 amino acids long. Germline V gene sequence: CDR1 WNHNN, CDR2 SYGVQD (reference sequence).

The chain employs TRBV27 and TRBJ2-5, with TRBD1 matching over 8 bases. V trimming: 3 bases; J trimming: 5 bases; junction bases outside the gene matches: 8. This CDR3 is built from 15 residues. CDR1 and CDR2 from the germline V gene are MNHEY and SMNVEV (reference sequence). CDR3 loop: CASSLRQGAFETQYF. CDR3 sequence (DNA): TGTGCCAGCAGTTTGAGGCAGGGGGCTTTCGAGACCCAGTACTTC.

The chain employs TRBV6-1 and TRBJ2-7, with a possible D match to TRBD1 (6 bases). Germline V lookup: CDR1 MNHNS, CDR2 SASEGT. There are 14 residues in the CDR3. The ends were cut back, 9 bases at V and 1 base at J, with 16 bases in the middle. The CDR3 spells CASYPRTASYEQYF. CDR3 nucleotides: TGTGCCAGTTACCCCCGGACAGCTTCCTACGAGCAGTACTTC.

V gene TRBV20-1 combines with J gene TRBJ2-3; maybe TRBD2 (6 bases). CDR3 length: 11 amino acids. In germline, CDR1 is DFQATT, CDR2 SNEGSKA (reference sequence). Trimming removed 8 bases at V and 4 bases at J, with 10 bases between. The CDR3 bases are TGCAGTTGGGGACTTCCAGATACGCAGTATTTT. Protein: CSWGLPDTQYF.

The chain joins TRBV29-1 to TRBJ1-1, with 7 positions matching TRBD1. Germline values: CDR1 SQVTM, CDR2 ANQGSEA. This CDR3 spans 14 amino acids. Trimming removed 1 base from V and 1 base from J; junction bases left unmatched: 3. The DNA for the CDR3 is TGCAGCGTTGAAGCTAGACAGGGGAACACTGAAGCTTTCTTT. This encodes CSVEARQGNTEAFF.

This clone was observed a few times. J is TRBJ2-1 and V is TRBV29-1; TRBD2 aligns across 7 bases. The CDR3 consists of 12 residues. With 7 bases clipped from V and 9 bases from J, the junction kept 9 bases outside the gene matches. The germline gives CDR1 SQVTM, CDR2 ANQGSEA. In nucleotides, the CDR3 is TGCAGCGCCAGACTAGCCGTGCCTGAGCAGTTCTTC. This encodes CSARLAVPEQFF.

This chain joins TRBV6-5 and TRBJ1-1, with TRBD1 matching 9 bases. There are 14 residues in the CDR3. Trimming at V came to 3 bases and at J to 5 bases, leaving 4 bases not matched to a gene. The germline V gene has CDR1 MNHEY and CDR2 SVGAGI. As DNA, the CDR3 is TGTGCCAGCAGTTATCGGGACAGGGTAACTGAAGCTTTCTTT. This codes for CASSYRDRVTEAFF.

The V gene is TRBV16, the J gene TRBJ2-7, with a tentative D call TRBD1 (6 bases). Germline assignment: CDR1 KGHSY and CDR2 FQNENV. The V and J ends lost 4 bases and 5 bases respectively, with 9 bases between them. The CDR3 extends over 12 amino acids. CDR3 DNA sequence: TGTGCCAGCAGCCCATCAGGGGACGAGCAGTACTTC. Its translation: CASSPSGDEQYF. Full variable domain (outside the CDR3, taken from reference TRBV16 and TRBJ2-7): GEEVAQTPKHLVRGEGQKAKLYCAPIKGHSYVFWYQQVLKNEFKFLISFQNENVFDETGMPKERFSAKCLPNSPCSLEIQATKLEDSAVYFCASSPSGDEQYFGPGTRLTVT.

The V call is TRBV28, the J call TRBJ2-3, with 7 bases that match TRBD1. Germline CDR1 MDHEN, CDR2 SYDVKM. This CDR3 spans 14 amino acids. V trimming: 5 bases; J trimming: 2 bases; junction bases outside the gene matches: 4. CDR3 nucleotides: TGTGCCAGCAGTCCAGGGGGTACCACAGATACGCAGTATTTT. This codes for CASSPGGTTDTQYF.

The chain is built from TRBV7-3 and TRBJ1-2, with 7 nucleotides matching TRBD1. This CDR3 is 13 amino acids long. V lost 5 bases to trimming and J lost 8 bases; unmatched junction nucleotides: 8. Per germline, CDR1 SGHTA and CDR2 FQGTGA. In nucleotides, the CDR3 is TGTGCCAGCAGCGCCGACAGGGAAAGCGGCTACACCTTC. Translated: CASSADRESGYTF.

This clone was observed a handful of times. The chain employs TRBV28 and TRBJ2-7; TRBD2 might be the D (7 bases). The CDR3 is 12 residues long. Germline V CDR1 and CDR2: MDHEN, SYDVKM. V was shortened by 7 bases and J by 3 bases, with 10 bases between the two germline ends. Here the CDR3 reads CASKGGVYEQYF. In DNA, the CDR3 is TGTGCCAGCAAGGGGGGGGTCTACGAGCAGTACTTC.

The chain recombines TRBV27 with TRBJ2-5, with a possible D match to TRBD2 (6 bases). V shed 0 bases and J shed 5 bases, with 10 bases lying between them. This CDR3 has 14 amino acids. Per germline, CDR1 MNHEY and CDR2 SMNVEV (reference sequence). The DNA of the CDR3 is TGTGCCAGCAGTTTATCGACTAGTCGGGAGACCCAGTACTTC. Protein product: CASSLSTSRETQYF.

This chain's CDR3 is CASSSEETQYF. The DNA of the CDR3 is TGTGCCAGCAGTTCGGAAGAGACCCAGTACTTC. The rearrangement uses TRBV9 and TRBJ2-5; D is unclear. From germline, CDR1 is SGDLS and CDR2 YYNGEE. The CDR3 covers 11 residues. The V and J ends lost 5 bases and 3 bases respectively, with 5 bases between them.